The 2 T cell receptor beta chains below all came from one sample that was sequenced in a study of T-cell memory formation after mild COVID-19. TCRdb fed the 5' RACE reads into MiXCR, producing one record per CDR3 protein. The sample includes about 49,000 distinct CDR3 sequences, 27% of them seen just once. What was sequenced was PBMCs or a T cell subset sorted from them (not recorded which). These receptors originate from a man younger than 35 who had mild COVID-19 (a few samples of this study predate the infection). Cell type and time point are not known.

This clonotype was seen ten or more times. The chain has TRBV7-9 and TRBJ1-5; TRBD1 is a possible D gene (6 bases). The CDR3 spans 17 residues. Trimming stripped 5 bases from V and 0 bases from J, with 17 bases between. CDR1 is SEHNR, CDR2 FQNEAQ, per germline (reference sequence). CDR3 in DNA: TGTGCCAGCAGCAGTTACGAAGGGGGATATAGCAATCAGCCCCAGCATTTT. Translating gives CASSSYEGGYSNQPQHF.

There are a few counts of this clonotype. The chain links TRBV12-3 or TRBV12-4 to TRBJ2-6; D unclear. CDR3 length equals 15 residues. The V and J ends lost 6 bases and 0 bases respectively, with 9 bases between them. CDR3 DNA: TGTGCCAGCAGGACTCCTGGCTCTGGGGCCAACGTCCTGACTTTC. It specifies CASRTPGSGANVLTF.